The rows below give T cell receptor beta chains drawn from one sample of a study of Ad26.COV2.S vaccination and SARS-CoV-2 variants. Clones were read by immunoSEQ multiplex PCR, and TCRdb kept only the in-frame ones, dropping some. The top ten hold roughly 1.5% of the sample, which has some 640,000 clones, around 89% seen once. Source: peripheral blood, taken in a trial of Ad26.COV2.S vaccine versus placebo. Source of these receptors: a person aged 18-60 years who received the Ad26.COV2.S COVID-19 vaccine or a placebo. CDR3s include the opening cysteine and the closing phenylalanine or tryptophan. The D gene is left open where the match is weak.

TRBJ1-3	TRBV5-6	TRBD1	CASSLLIGTGAGNTIYF
TRBJ1-1	TRBV18	TRBD1	CASSEDRDGQAFF
TRBJ1-2	TRBV7-2	TRBD1	CASSTDRGPPNYGYTF
TRBJ2-1	TRBV27	TRBD2	CASSLRTSGTNEQFF
TRBJ2-6	TRBV19	.	CASSVQGPTSGANVLTF
TRBJ1-2	TRBV4-3	TRBD1	CASSPKKGGSGYTF
TRBJ2-1	TRBV19	.	CASSIGSVGEQFF
TRBJ1-2	TRBV7-2	.	CASSLEPAGNYGYTF
TRBJ2-2	TRBV6-2/TRBV6-3	TRBD2	CASSHSTSNTGELFF
TRBJ2-5	TRBV6-5	TRBD2	CASTITSGGETQYF
TRBJ1-6	TRBV24-1	TRBD1	CATSANPPGTDNSPLHF
TRBJ2-7	TRBV2	.	CASSAGYEQYF
TRBJ1-4	TRBV11-1	.	CASSLEENEKLFF
TRBJ2-5	TRBV11-2	.	CASSLVLARETQYF
TRBJ2-7	TRBV11-2	.	CASSLELAASAEQYF
TRBJ2-7	TRBV5-4	.	CASSSGLLTYEQYF
TRBJ1-1	TRBV6-5	TRBD1	CASSYSTGSAEAFF
TRBJ2-1	TRBV19	TRBD1	CASSSTGGNEQFF
TRBJ2-3	TRBV6-5	.	CASSRDKSTDTQYF
TRBJ1-2	TRBV3-1/TRBV3-2	TRBD1	CASSQYNRGGYTF
TRBJ2-1	TRBV5-4	.	CASSRPGQRDTLHNEQFF
TRBJ2-7	TRBV6-5	TRBD1	CASSKLGQPYEQYF
TRBJ2-2	TRBV19	.	CASSQPDTGELFF
TRBJ1-5	TRBV6-1	TRBD1	CASSEVRGRGVQPQHF
TRBJ1-2	TRBV15	.	CATSRYPPAGGYTF
TRBJ2-3	TRBV10-3	.	CAISRTGATDTQYF
TRBJ2-2	TRBV10-3	.	CAISDHGVGTGELFF
TRBJ1-5	TRBV27	TRBD1	CASSPQGAGNQPQHF
TRBJ1-2	TRBV6-5	.	CASSYTGQPNYGYTF
TRBJ1-4	TRBV27	.	CASSWGLNEKLFF
TRBJ1-2	TRBV6-5	.	CASKYKGETSYGYTF
TRBJ2-3	TRBV4-3	TRBD1	CASSQRTGASDTQYF
TRBJ2-7	TRBV10-1	.	CASSDLSYEQYF
TRBJ2-1	TRBV5-4	.	CASSANRDLHNEQFF
TRBJ2-7	TRBV18	TRBD1	CASSSGTGGKYEQYF
TRBJ1-2	TRBV10-3	.	CAISGPLAARGYTF